The 27 T cell receptor beta chains listed next were all sequenced from one sample in a study of metastatic and nonmetastatic thyroid tumors. All patients were untreated before thyroid surgery. TCRdb re-called the PCR reads with MiXCR. The data show over 30,000 clones, with 15% to 20% seen just once and around 12% held by the top ten. The sequencing input was blood. These TCRs come from a male donor with papillary thyroid cancer or a benign thyroid nodule (not recorded which). Some clones in this sample may be carry-over from other donors' samples.

This clone was counted many times. The chain employs TRBV4-2 and TRBJ2-2; 8 nucleotides agree with TRBD2. The CDR3 is made up of 18 amino acids. Per germline, CDR1 LGHNA and CDR2 YNFKEQ. Trimming at V came to 1 base and at J to 1 base, leaving 8 bases not matched to a gene. DNA of the CDR3: TGTGCCAGCAGCCAAGCGCTTGGCCTAGCGGGGAACACCGGGGAGCTGTTTTTT. As protein: CASSQALGLAGNTGELFF.

This clone appeared many times. This sequence joins TRBV7-8 and TRBJ2-7, with unresolved D. The CDR3 length is 13 residues. The V gene's germline CDR1 is SGHVS and CDR2 FQNEAQ. V was clipped by 1 base and J by 4 bases, with 8 bases between them. CDR3 sequence reads: CASSLEVRYEQYF. The CDR3 DNA is TGTGCCAGCAGCTTAGAGGTTCGGTACGAGCAGTACTTC.

This clone was recorded at least ten times. The rearrangement uses TRBV24-1 and TRBJ2-5; tentatively, D is TRBD1 (5 bases). CDR3 length: 13 amino acids. Germline values: CDR1 KGHDR, CDR2 SFDVKD. The V end lost 5 bases, the J end lost 5 bases, and 11 bases lay between the germline ends. CDR3 sequence reads: CATSGGAVETQYF. DNA of the CDR3: TGTGCCACCAGTGGTGGGGCAGTGGAGACCCAGTACTTC.

Of note for this clone: Since a much larger clone is just one base distant, this may be a read error. The chain links TRBV5-6 to TRBJ2-7; D gene ambiguous. Germline loops: CDR1 SGHDT, CDR2 YYEEEE. The CDR3 runs 11 residues. The chain's CDR3 is CASSLSYEKYF. CDR3 coding DNA: TGTGCCAGCAGCTTGAGCTACGAGAAGTACTTC.

The rearrangement links TRBV6-1 to TRBJ1-5, with 8 positions matching TRBD1. V lost 6 bases and J lost 2; bases outside the gene matches: 9. CDR1 and CDR2 from the germline V gene are MNHNS and SASEGT. The CDR3 is 16 residues long. CDR3 DNA sequence: TGTGCCAGCAGCCCTGGACAGGGAGTGTGCAATCAGCCCCAGCATTTT. It translates to CASSPGQGVCNQPQHF.

This sequence joins TRBV19 and TRBJ1-5, with a possible D match to TRBD1 (5 bases). CDR1 is LNHDA and CDR2 is SQIVND in the germline V gene (reference sequence). This CDR3 spans 16 amino acids. V lost 4 bases to trimming and J lost 2 bases, with 15 bases between them. The CDR3 loop reads CASSKGVGGGNQPQHF. The CDR3 coding sequence is TGTGCCAGTAGTAAGGGCGTTGGGGGTGGCAATCAGCCCCAGCATTTT.

This clone was found a few times. One junction end disagrees with the germline gene, perhaps due to a read error. The chain recombines TRBV6-5 with TRBJ2-2; 7 bases line up with TRBD1. The CDR3 is 15 residues long. Germline lookup yields CDR1 MNHEY and CDR2 SVGAGI. CDR3 loop: CACSTRQGHAVELFF. The CDR3 DNA reads as TGTGCCTGCAGTACCCGACAGGGTCACGCCGTGGAGCTGTTTTTT.

This clone came up a few times. A much larger clone differs by one base, so this may be a read error. This sequence joins TRBV24-1 and TRBJ2-3; D is undetermined. CDR3 size: 14 residues. In germline, CDR1 is KGHDR, CDR2 SFDVKD. V shed 11 bases and J shed 0 bases, with 14 bases lying between them. The CDR3 nucleotides are TGTGCCATCACCGGTAATGGCAGCACAGATACGCAGTATTTT. It codes for CAITGNGSTDTQYF.

At least ten counts were recorded for this clone. The chain carries TRBV20-1 and TRBJ2-7; a weak D match, TRBD1 (5 bases). Germline CDR1 and CDR2: DFQATT and SNEGSKA (reference sequence). CDR3 size: 12 residues. With 5 bases removed from V and 3 bases from J, the gap between germline ends came to 11 bases. CDR3 residues: CSASDRSYEQYF. As DNA, the CDR3 is TGCAGTGCTTCCGACAGAAGCTACGAGCAGTACTTC.

This clone showed up just a few times. One end of the junction fails to match germline, which may point to a read error. The V call is TRBV28, the J call TRBJ2-3, with TRBD2 as a possible D gene (5 bases). Germline CDR1 is MDHEN and CDR2 is SYDVKM. CDR3 length equals 15 residues. CDR3 protein: CSSSSPSWSTDTQYF. Written as DNA, the CDR3 is TGTTCCAGCAGTTCCCCTAGCTGGAGTACAGATACGCAGTATTTT.

Many counts were recorded for this clone. CDR3 amino acids: CASSQDQNGQPQHF. As DNA, the CDR3 is TGTGCCAGCAGCCAAGATCAAAATGGACAGCCCCAGCATTTT. V is TRBV3-1 and J is TRBJ1-5; D ambiguous. CDR3 length: 14 residues. V shed 0 bases and J shed 7 bases, with 10 bases lying between them. CDR1 and CDR2 (germline): LGHDT, YNNKEL (reference sequence).

This clone has just a few counts. Its ends do not fully match the called genes, so a read error is possible. This chain joins TRBV28 and TRBJ1-1; a possible D gene is TRBD1 (6 bases). CDR3 length: 14 amino acids. Germline CDR1 MDHEN, CDR2 SYDVKM. CDR3 sequence: CASSYADSLYEDFF. The CDR3 bases are TGTGCCAGCAGTTATGCGGACAGTCTATATGAAGATTTCTTT.

This clone was seen repeatedly, ten times or more. The chain joins TRBV19 to TRBJ2-1; 7 nucleotides line up with TRBD2. V shed 4 bases and J 7 bases; nucleotides not matched to a gene: 19. Germline-derived CDR1 and CDR2 are LNHDA and SQIVND (reference sequence). The CDR3 loop spans 18 amino acids. CDR3 nucleotide sequence: TGTGCCAGTAGTACCCCCCCGGGGAGGGCGGGAGTCCCGAATGAGCAGTTCTTC. The encoded protein is CASSTPPGRAGVPNEQFF. Full variable domain (missing parts from reference TRBV19 and TRBJ2-1): DGGITQSPKYLFRKEGQNVTLSCEQNLNHDAMYWYRQDPGQGLRLIYYSQIVNDFQKGDIAEGYSVSREKKESFPLTVTSAQKNPTAFYLCASSTPPGRAGVPNEQFFGPGTRLTVL.

This clone was seen ten or more times. The rearrangement uses TRBV5-1 and TRBJ2-1; 12 nucleotides match TRBD2. CDR1 is SGHRS, CDR2 YFSETQ, per germline. The CDR3 is 17 residues long. J lost 0 bases, V lost 0 bases, and 1 base had no gene match. In nucleotides, the CDR3 is TGCGCCAGCAGCTTGGAGGGACTAGCGGGCTCCTACAATGAGCAGTTCTTC. Translation: CASSLEGLAGSYNEQFF.

In regard to this clone: One end of the junction does not line up with germline, which may come from a read error. The rearrangement links TRBV18 to TRBJ1-6; unclear D gene. The CDR3 loop spans 14 amino acids. CDR1 KGHSH and CDR2 LQKENI come from the germline V gene. CDR3 loop: CASSRGADRSHLHF. The CDR3, as DNA: TGTGCCAGCTCACGAGGAGCAGACCGGTCACACCTCCACTTT.

This clone was found many times. This chain connects TRBV12-3 or TRBV12-4 to TRBJ1-3; no clear D gene. V was shortened by 3 bases and J by 0 bases, with 9 bases between the two germline ends. This CDR3 contains 15 residues. CDR3 loop: CASSFVGSSGNTIYF. The CDR3 coding sequence is TGTGCCAGCAGTTTCGTCGGCAGCTCTGGAAACACCATATATTTT.

This chain uses TRBV2 with TRBJ2-7, with a weak D call TRBD2 (7 bases). Deletions cut 3 bases from V and 0 bases from J, with 12 bases between. CDR1 is SNHLY, CDR2 FYNNEI, per germline. CDR3 length: 15 amino acids. CDR3 residues: CASSDAGAFSYEQYF. For the CDR3, the DNA is TGTGCCAGCAGTGATGCGGGGGCCTTCTCCTACGAGCAGTACTTC.

The table lists this clone with many counts. The rearrangement uses TRBV19 and TRBJ2-7, with D possibly being TRBD1 or TRBD2 (5 bases each). Trimming stripped 9 bases from V and 0 bases from J, with 15 bases between. The CDR3 runs 14 residues. Germline CDR1 is LNHDA and CDR2 is SQIVND (reference sequence). The CDR3 region has the DNA TGTGCCAGCTCCCTGGGACCCTCCTCCTACGAGCAGTACTTC. Encoded protein: CASSLGPSSYEQYF. The entire variable domain, with the rest obtained from reference TRBV19 and TRBJ2-7, is as follows: DGGITQSPKYLFRKEGQNVTLSCEQNLNHDAMYWYRQDPGQGLRLIYYSQIVNDFQKGDIAEGYSVSREKKESFPLTVTSAQKNPTAFYLCASSLGPSSYEQYFGPGTRLTVT.

This clone was detected a few times. The V gene is TRBV2, the J gene TRBJ1-6, with D perhaps matching TRBD1 (5 bases). Germline CDR1 reads SNHLY; CDR2 reads FYNNEI. The length of the CDR3 is 14 residues. V gave up 0 bases and J gave up 11 bases, with 11 bases separating them. CDR3 in DNA: TGTGCCAGCAGTGAAGCGCAAGGGACTCCACCCCTCCACTTT. It translates to CASSEAQGTPPLHF.

This clone was found many times. The chain employs TRBV5-1 and TRBJ1-5; D remains unclear. This CDR3 has 15 amino acids. V was clipped by 0 bases and J by 1 base, with 8 bases between them. Germline V gene sequence: CDR1 SGHRS, CDR2 YFSETQ. CDR3 nucleotides: TGCGCCAGCAGCTTGGGCGGTTCCAGCAATCAGCCCCAGCATTTT. Protein sequence: CASSLGGSSNQPQHF.

This clone appeared many times. The chain employs TRBV28 and TRBJ2-7; 7 bases agree with TRBD2. The trim removed 2 bases at V and 4 bases at J, leaving 5 bases unmatched. The CDR3 covers 14 residues. Germline CDR1 MDHEN, CDR2 SYDVKM. DNA for the CDR3: TGTGCCAGCAGTTTAGAGCAGGGAGGGTACGAGCAGTACTTC. Protein product: CASSLEQGGYEQYF.

The genes are TRBV20-1 and TRBJ2-3, with D perhaps given as TRBD1 or TRBD2 (6 bases each). Deletions cut 4 bases from V and 0 bases from J, with 17 bases between. CDR1 and CDR2 from the germline V gene are DFQATT and SNEGSKA (reference sequence). The CDR3 contains 16 residues. CDR3 nucleotides: TGCAGTGCTAATGGACCGGGGGCAGGTAGCACAGATACGCAGTATTTT. Translation gives CSANGPGAGSTDTQYF.

Comment on this clone: Compared with germline, one end of the junction differs, possibly owing to a read error. Other DNA sequences in the same sample also yield this CDR3. V usage is TRBV20-1 and J usage is TRBJ2-2, with TRBD1 as a possible D gene (6 bases). The CDR3 covers 16 residues. The germline V gene encodes CDR1 DFQATT and CDR2 SNEGSKA (reference sequence). Here the CDR3 reads CSARDIGGGDTGELFF. The CDR3 DNA is TGCAGTGCTAGAGATATTGGGGGCGGCGACACCGGGGAGCTGTTCTTT.

This clone was recorded at least ten times. The gene calls are TRBV10-3 and TRBJ2-4; no clear D gene. The germline V gene encodes CDR1 ENHRY and CDR2 SYGVKD. The CDR3 spans 17 residues. Deletions cut 8 bases from V and 0 bases from J, with 20 bases between. The CDR3 region is CAISSAATTIAKNIQYF. The CDR3 DNA sequence: TGTGCCATCTCCTCGGCAGCAACTACTATAGCCAAAAACATTCAGTACTTC.

The rearrangement links TRBV5-6 to TRBJ2-7; TRBD2 might be the D (6 bases). Germline loops: CDR1 SGHDT, CDR2 YYEEEE. The CDR3 covers 16 residues. Trimming removed 9 bases at V and 0 bases at J, with 22 bases between. The CDR3 region has the DNA TGTGCCATCATCCCCGTAGAGGGACTCAGCTCCTACGAGCAGTACTTC. Its translation: CAIIPVEGLSSYEQYF.

This clone was seen many times. The chain couples TRBV19 to TRBJ1-5; tentative D call: TRBD1 (6 bases). Germline loops: CDR1 LNHDA, CDR2 SQIVND (reference sequence). V was pared by 6 bases and J by 0 bases, with 24 bases between. The CDR3 is made up of 19 amino acids. This CDR3 is CASSGLRNRAPYSNQPQHF. The CDR3 nucleotides read TGTGCCAGTAGCGGCCTCCGGAACAGGGCACCATATAGCAATCAGCCCCAGCATTTT. The full variable domain, rest sourced from reference TRBV19 and TRBJ1-5, is DGGITQSPKYLFRKEGQNVTLSCEQNLNHDAMYWYRQDPGQGLRLIYYSQIVNDFQKGDIAEGYSVSREKKESFPLTVTSAQKNPTAFYLCASSGLRNRAPYSNQPQHFGDGTRLSIL.

A note on this clone: Without the conserved terminal phenylalanine or tryptophan, this CDR3 likely stems from a read error. The V call is TRBV19, the J call TRBJ2-7, with TRBD2 as a possible D gene (5 bases). V shed 5 bases and J shed 5 bases, with 10 bases lying between them. The CDR3 extends over 12 amino acids. From germline, CDR1 is LNHDA and CDR2 SQIVND (reference sequence). The CDR3 DNA reads TGTGCCAGTAGTGGCGGAGGCGACGAGCAGTACTAC. Protein product: CASSGGGDEQYY.